The 24 T cell receptor beta chains below come from one sample, sequenced in a study of blood T cell repertoires in COVID-19. Assay: immunoSEQ multiplex PCR; the TCRdb copy retains only in-frame clones and omits some. The table has fewer than 200,000 clones, 60% to 85% seen once. The sample taken for sequencing was peripheral blood. The receptors derive from a man in his sixties or seventies with acute or convalescent COVID-19.

This clone has at least ten counts. The genes are TRBV7-9 and TRBJ2-7, with 8 bases identical to TRBD1. This CDR3 is built from 16 residues. Germline CDR1 reads SEHNR; CDR2 reads FQNEAQ (reference sequence). V was clipped by 5 bases and J by 2 bases; unmatched bases: 11. The CDR3 bases are TGTGCCAGCAGCCAGGGACTGGACAGGGTTCCCTACGAGCAGTACTTC. It encodes CASSQGLDRVPYEQYF.

The chain recombines TRBV7-9 with TRBJ2-4; no firm D call. The CDR3 length is 14 residues. The germline V gene has CDR1 SEHNR and CDR2 FQNEAQ (reference sequence). The V and J ends lost 2 bases and 0 bases respectively, with 5 bases between them. CDR3 sequence (DNA): TGTGCCAGCAGCTTATCACTAGCCAAAAACATTCAGTACTTC. It specifies CASSLSLAKNIQYF. Together with reference TRBV7-9 and TRBJ2-4, the CDR3 gives the full variable domain: DTGVSQNPRHKITKRGQNVTFRCDPISEHNRLYWYRQTLGQGPEFLTYFQNEAQLEKSRLLSDRFSAERPKGSFSTLEIQRTEQGDSAMYLCASSLSLAKNIQYFGAGTRLSVL.

This sequence joins TRBV6-1 and TRBJ2-7; 8 bases map to TRBD1. CDR3 length: 13 residues. Germline CDR1 reads MNHNS; CDR2 reads SASEGT. With 7 bases clipped from V and 5 bases from J, the junction kept 7 bases outside the gene matches. The CDR3 loop is CASKDRVSDEQYF. The CDR3 DNA reads as TGTGCCAGCAAGGACAGGGTTTCAGACGAGCAGTACTTC.

This chain links TRBV19 with TRBJ2-1; 10 nucleotides align to TRBD1. J was trimmed by 9 bases and V by 5 bases; bases with no gene match: 10. Germline V gives CDR1 LNHDA, CDR2 SQIVND (reference sequence). The CDR3 is made up of 15 amino acids. As DNA, the CDR3 is TGTGCCAGTAGTCCCCGGACAGGGGGACGGGGTGAGCAGTTCTTC. Its translation: CASSPRTGGRGEQFF.

This chain connects TRBV2 to TRBJ1-6; TRBD1 matches 7 bases. Germline V gene sequence: CDR1 SNHLY, CDR2 FYNNEI. Trimming took 6 bases from V and 6 from J; bases not matched to a gene: 5. The CDR3 covers 14 residues. CDR3 DNA sequence: TGTGCCAGCAGATGGACAGGCTTTAATTCACCCCTCCACTTT. Its protein is CASRWTGFNSPLHF.

The CDR3 DNA sequence: TGCGCCAGCAGATCGGGCCAAGAGACCCAGTACTTC. Translation gives CASRSGQETQYF. The chain has TRBV10-2 and TRBJ2-5; D remains ambiguous. Germline loops: CDR1 WSHSY, CDR2 SAAADI. Trimming pared 6 bases from V and 1 base from J, leaving 6 bases between. This CDR3 contains 12 residues.

V and J are TRBV30 and TRBJ2-3; 7 bases fit TRBD2. Germline-derived CDR1 and CDR2 are GTSNPN and SVGIG (reference sequence). The V and J ends lost 2 bases and 6 bases, in that order; junction bases with no gene match: 5. CDR3 size: 13 residues. The chain's CDR3 is CAWSRRERDTQYF. CDR3 coding DNA: TGTGCCTGGAGTCGGCGGGAGCGTGATACGCAGTATTTT.

The chain joins TRBV27 to TRBJ2-3; D not certain. Per germline, CDR1 MNHEY and CDR2 SMNVEV (reference sequence). V lost 2 bases, J lost 2 bases, and 11 bases lay in between. This CDR3 has 15 amino acids. The chain's CDR3 is CASSLVRVTTDTQYF. In nucleotides, the CDR3 is TGTGCCAGCAGTTTAGTGAGAGTCACCACAGATACGCAGTATTTT.

The rearrangement uses TRBV21-1 and TRBJ2-7; TRBD1 was called by the table and not checked on the DNA. TRBV21-1 counts as a pseudogene. CDR3 length: 19 amino acids. CDR3 nucleotides: TGTGCCAGCAGCGGGTGGACAGGGGAAAGGTTCACGGGGGGCAACGAGCAGTACTTC. Translated: CASSGWTGERFTGGNEQYF.

This clone was counted only a few times. The rearrangement links TRBV12-5 to TRBJ1-2; TRBD1 might be the D (5 bases). This CDR3 comprises 13 residues. The V end lost 1 base, the J end lost 11 bases, and 14 bases lay between the germline ends. The germline gives CDR1 LGHNT, CDR2 FRNRAP. CDR3 region: CASGLGTGRPYTF. The CDR3 DNA reads as TGTGCTAGTGGTTTGGGAACAGGTAGACCTTACACCTTC. Using reference TRBV12-5 and TRBJ1-2 for the parts outside the CDR3, the full variable domain is DARVTQTPRHKVTEMGQEVTMRCQPILGHNTVFWYRQTMMQGLELLAYFRNRAPLDDSGMPKDRFSAEMPDATLATLKIQPSEPRDSAVYFCASGLGTGRPYTFGSGTRLTVV.

The chain couples TRBV5-4 to TRBJ2-5; the match to TRBD2 covers 11 bases. The CDR3 runs 16 residues. V was pared by 3 bases and J by 1 base, with 5 bases of the junction left unmatched. CDR1 SGHNT and CDR2 YYREEE come from the germline V gene (reference sequence). CDR3 amino acids: CASSSRTSGFQETQYF. CDR3 coding DNA: TGTGCCAGCAGCTCGAGGACTAGCGGGTTCCAAGAGACCCAGTACTTC. The full variable domain, completed using reference TRBV5-4 and TRBJ2-5, is ETGVTQSPTHLIKTRGQQVTLRCSSQSGHNTVSWYQQALGQGPQFIFQYYREEENGRGNFPPRFSGLQFPNYSSELNVNALELDDSALYLCASSSRTSGFQETQYFGPGTRLLVL.

This rearrangement joins TRBV11-3 to TRBJ1-1, with a weak D call TRBD1 (6 bases). Germline-derived CDR1 and CDR2 are SGHNT and YENEEA. This CDR3 has 14 amino acids. The ends were cut back, 5 bases at V and 1 base at J, with 11 bases in the middle. CDR3 nucleotide sequence: TGTGCCAGCAGCCCCGGGGGGGCGAACACTGAAGCTTTCTTT. It specifies CASSPGGANTEAFF. Full variable domain (remainder filled in from reference TRBV11-3 and TRBJ1-1): EAGVVQSPRYKIIEKKQPVAFWCNPISGHNTLYWYLQNLGQGPELLIRYENEEAVDDSQLPKDRFSAERLKGVDSTLKIQPAELGDSAVYLCASSPGGANTEAFFGQGTRLTVV.

The V call is TRBV14, the J call TRBJ2-1; 7 bases fit TRBD2. Trimming removed 1 base from V and 0 bases from J; junction bases left unmatched: 6. Germline V gene sequence: CDR1 SGHDN, CDR2 FVKESK. The length of the CDR3 is 17 residues. The CDR3 sequence: CASSQALAAISYNEQFF. CDR3 bases: TGTGCCAGCAGCCAAGCGCTAGCGGCGATCTCCTACAATGAGCAGTTCTTC.

This chain joins TRBV10-2 and TRBJ1-2; possible D gene TRBD1, 6 bases. There are 12 residues in the CDR3. V was pared by 3 bases and J by 9 bases, with 11 bases between. The germline CDR1 and CDR2 sequences are WSHSY and SAAADI. The CDR3 loop is CASSEQGYSYTF. CDR3 DNA sequence: TGCGCCAGCAGTGAACAGGGATACAGCTACACCTTC.

The chain links TRBV5-1 to TRBJ1-1; 10 nucleotides agree with TRBD1. V shed 4 bases, J shed 5 bases, and the junction held 8 bases outside the gene matches. This CDR3 is built from 15 residues. Germline V gene sequence: CDR1 SGHRS, CDR2 YFSETQ. The CDR3 sequence: CASSTPGQGRTEAFF. The DNA of the CDR3 is TGCGCCAGCAGCACGCCGGGACAGGGGCGGACTGAAGCTTTCTTT.

The gene calls are TRBV5-1 and TRBJ2-2, with a tentative D call TRBD1 (5 bases). V was cut by 1 base and J by 1 base, with 5 bases left in between. Germline loops: CDR1 SGHRS, CDR2 YFSETQ. The CDR3 covers 14 residues. In nucleotides, the CDR3 is TGCGCCAGCAGCTTGACAGGGAACACCGGGGAGCTGTTTTTT. Translated: CASSLTGNTGELFF. The full variable domain, in which reference TRBV5-1 and TRBJ2-2 provide the parts outside the CDR3, is KAGVTQTPRYLIKTRGQQVTLSCSPISGHRSVSWYQQTPGQGLQFLFEYFSETQRNKGNFPGRFSGRQFSNSRSEMNVSTLELGDSALYLCASSLTGNTGELFFGEGSRLTVL.

The chain is built from TRBV19 and TRBJ2-5; TRBD1 agrees at 7 bases. Germline lookup yields CDR1 LNHDA and CDR2 SQIVND (reference sequence). This CDR3 spans 14 amino acids. With V trimmed by 5 bases and J by 5 bases, 8 bases remained unmatched. The CDR3 spells CASSAPTGTETQYF. The CDR3 DNA sequence: TGTGCCAGTAGTGCCCCGACAGGGACGGAGACCCAGTACTTC.

DNA for the CDR3: TGCGCCAGCAGCGCGGTCGACGGTTACGTAAATGAGCAGTTCTTC. Its protein is CASSAVDGYVNEQFF. This chain links TRBV5-1 with TRBJ2-1, with unresolved D. With 4 bases removed from V and 7 bases from J, the gap between germline ends came to 18 bases. The length of the CDR3 is 15 residues. Germline V CDR1 and CDR2: SGHRS, YFSETQ.

The rearrangement joins TRBV29-1 to TRBJ2-1, with 8 bases identical to TRBD2. The J segment lost 4 bases and the V segment lost 3 bases, leaving 5 bases of the junction unmatched. The CDR3 contains 14 residues. The V gene's germline CDR1 is SQVTM and CDR2 ANQGSEA. The CDR3 loop reads CSVDLSGIYNEQFF. Written as DNA, the CDR3 is TGCAGCGTTGACCTTAGCGGGATTTACAATGAGCAGTTCTTC.

The rearrangement uses TRBV6-6 and TRBJ2-1; a weak D match, TRBD1 (6 bases). Germline V gene lookup returns CDR1 MNHNY and CDR2 SVGAGI (reference sequence). This CDR3 comprises 15 residues. Trimming shortened V by 6 bases and J by 5 bases, and 17 bases separated the two germline ends. DNA of the CDR3: TGTGCCAGCAGGCATCCGGGGACATCCCACAATGAGCAGTTCTTC. Translation gives CASRHPGTSHNEQFF.

The chain is built from TRBV19 and TRBJ2-7, with D perhaps matching TRBD1 (6 bases). Germline CDR1 is LNHDA and CDR2 is SQIVND (reference sequence). V shed 4 bases and J shed 4 bases, with 14 bases lying between them. The CDR3 is 14 amino acids. The CDR3 region is CASSTGDPRYEQYF. The DNA of the CDR3 is TGTGCCAGTAGTACAGGGGACCCCAGGTACGAGCAGTACTTC.

The chain combines TRBV7-3 with TRBJ2-5; tentative D call: TRBD2 (6 bases). CDR3 size: 16 residues. CDR1 SGHTA and CDR2 FQGTGA come from the germline V gene. V was shortened by 3 bases and J by 2 bases, with 16 bases between the two germline ends. CDR3 sequence reads: CASSLPPGGTQETQYF. The CDR3 nucleotides read TGTGCCAGCAGCTTGCCACCCGGCGGGACTCAAGAGACCCAGTACTTC.

The rearrangement uses TRBV7-9 and TRBJ2-7; perhaps TRBD2 as D (5 bases). Germline CDR1 SEHNR, CDR2 FQNEAQ (reference sequence). The CDR3 is made up of 16 amino acids. The ends were cut back, 5 bases at V and 2 bases at J, with 19 bases in the middle. The CDR3 protein is CASSQKSLAVAYEQYF. CDR3 in DNA: TGTGCCAGCAGCCAAAAAAGCCTAGCTGTCGCCTACGAGCAGTACTTC.

V gene TRBV5-6 combines with J gene TRBJ2-7, with D possibly TRBD1 on 5 matching bases. The CDR3 has 14 amino acids. The germline gives CDR1 SGHDT, CDR2 YYEEEE. The V end lost 2 bases, the J end lost 3 bases, and 12 bases lay between the germline ends. The CDR3 loop is CASSLGQDIYEQYF. The CDR3 DNA is TGTGCCAGCAGCTTAGGGCAGGACATCTACGAGCAGTACTTC.